Each of the 26 T cell receptor beta chains below was sequenced from the same sample in a study of T-cell reconstitution after alpha-beta-depleted transplantation in children. This sample's TCRbeta library carried unique molecular identifier barcodes. One entry per CDR3 protein, called by TCRdb with MiXCR from the PCR reads. This table has hundreds of thousands of distinct CDR3 sequences, 11% appearing once. Sequenced material: peripheral blood, taken 180 days after TCRalphabeta/CD19-depleted stem cell transplant. These receptor sequences come from a male patient between 2 and 10 years old who had a stem cell transplant for chronic granulomatous disease, so the T cells may come from the graft donor.

This clonotype showed up many times. The CDR3 DNA reads as TGCAGCGTACTAGCGGGGGGTGTCTACGAGCAGTACTTC. Its protein product is CSVLAGGVYEQYF. V gene TRBV29-1 combines with J gene TRBJ2-7; TRBD2 matches at 12 bases. After removal of 6 bases from V and 3 bases from J, the junction contained 3 bases not matched to a gene. The CDR3 has 13 amino acids. Germline values: CDR1 SQVTM, CDR2 ANQGSEA.

Ten or more counts support this clonotype. The V gene is TRBV5-1, the J gene TRBJ1-5; no definite D call. CDR3 size: 15 residues. V was trimmed by 0 bases and J by 0 bases, leaving 7 bases between them. Looked up from germline, CDR1 is SGHRS and CDR2 is YFSETQ. CDR3 DNA sequence: TGCGCCAGCAGCTTGGCAGGCTCTAGCAATCAGCCCCAGCATTTT. The encoded protein is CASSLAGSSNQPQHF. The full variable domain, rest sourced from reference TRBV5-1 and TRBJ1-5, is KAGVTQTPRYLIKTRGQQVTLSCSPISGHRSVSWYQQTPGQGLQFLFEYFSETQRNKGNFPGRFSGRQFSNSRSEMNVSTLELGDSALYLCASSLAGSSNQPQHFGDGTRLSIL.

The rearrangement joins TRBV7-2 to TRBJ1-2, with TRBD1 matching over 12 bases. The CDR3 has 17 residues. Germline values: CDR1 SGHTA, CDR2 FQGNSA. V was pared by 3 bases and J by 3 bases, with 8 bases of the junction left unmatched. CDR3 coding DNA: TGTGCCAGCAGCTTTACCGGGACAGGGGGCGTCTACTATGGCTACACCTTC. It is translated as CASSFTGTGGVYYGYTF.

This clonotype was counted between two and nine times. The chain combines TRBV20-1 with TRBJ2-5, with 8 positions matching TRBD2. The V gene end was trimmed by 6 bases and the J gene end by 2 bases; junction bases not matched to a gene: 11. The CDR3 consists of 15 residues. Germline loops: CDR1 DFQATT, CDR2 SNEGSKA (reference sequence). The CDR3 region has the DNA TGCAGTGCGGGAGCGGGACTAGGCATTCAAGAGACCCAGTACTTC. This codes for CSAGAGLGIQETQYF.

This clonotype was seen many times. This rearrangement joins TRBV5-1 to TRBJ2-4; 7 bases fit TRBD1. This CDR3 is 16 amino acids long. CDR1 is SGHRS and CDR2 is YFSETQ in the germline V gene. V trimming: 4 bases; J trimming: 7 bases; junction bases outside the gene matches: 14. The CDR3 is CASSLLTGPPGNIQYF. The CDR3 DNA is TGCGCCAGCAGCCTACTGACAGGGCCGCCAGGGAACATTCAGTACTTC.

This clonotype was detected many times. V is TRBV10-2 and J is TRBJ2-1, with 12 positions matching TRBD2. The CDR3 is made up of 16 amino acids. Germline CDR1 WSHSY, CDR2 SAAADI. J gave up 4 bases and V 2 bases, and 3 bases lay outside the gene matches. The CDR3, as DNA: TGCGCCAGCAGTGAGACTAGCGGGAGGTATTACAATGAGCAGTTCTTC. Translation: CASSETSGRYYNEQFF.

This clonotype was seen at least ten times. J is TRBJ2-3 and V is TRBV28, with 7 bases lining up with TRBD2. Germline CDR1 MDHEN, CDR2 SYDVKM. The CDR3 is 15 amino acids. V trimming: 4 bases; J trimming: 3 bases; junction bases outside the gene matches: 7. The CDR3 sequence is CASSSGRGITDTQYF. CDR3 coding DNA: TGTGCCAGCAGTTCTGGGCGGGGGATTACAGATACGCAGTATTTT.

This clonotype has a count of ten or more. The rearrangement links TRBV9 to TRBJ2-1, with D tentatively TRBD2 (6 bases). Germline V lookup: CDR1 SGDLS, CDR2 YYNGEE. The CDR3 loop spans 14 amino acids. Trimming removed 0 bases from V and 9 bases from J, with 13 bases in between. CDR3 amino acids: CASSVAGGVGEQFF. The CDR3 bases are TGTGCCAGCAGCGTAGCTGGCGGGGTTGGTGAGCAGTTCTTC. The full variable domain, rest sourced from reference TRBV9 and TRBJ2-1, is DSGVTQTPKHLITATGQRVTLRCSPRSGDLSVYWYQQSLDQGLQFLIQYYNGEERAKGNILERFSAQQFPDLHSELNLSSLELGDSALYFCASSVAGGVGEQFFGPGTRLTVL.

This clonotype was seen many times. The chain employs TRBV5-1 and TRBJ2-7; TRBD2 is a possible D gene (6 bases). The CDR3 loop spans 16 amino acids. Trimming left V 2 bases short and J 2 bases short, with 17 bases between. Germline V gene lookup returns CDR1 SGHRS and CDR2 YFSETQ. The CDR3 reads CASSLGTVEGTYEQYF. The CDR3, as DNA: TGCGCCAGCAGCTTAGGAACGGTGGAGGGTACCTACGAGCAGTACTTC.

In this sample, this clonotype turned up many times. V and J are TRBV20-1 and TRBJ1-5; maybe TRBD1 (6 bases). The germline CDR1 and CDR2 sequences are DFQATT and SNEGSKA (reference sequence). This CDR3 is built from 13 residues. V gave up 1 base and J gave up 6 bases, with 10 bases separating them. CDR3 loop: CSARVTGSQPQHF. CDR3 coding DNA: TGCAGTGCTAGAGTCACAGGGAGTCAGCCCCAGCATTTT.

The table lists this clonotype with many counts. The chain couples TRBV29-1 to TRBJ1-6, with 7 bases identical to TRBD1. Trimming at V came to 6 bases and at J to 8 bases, leaving 7 bases not matched to a gene. This CDR3 contains 13 residues. Looked up from germline, CDR1 is SQVTM and CDR2 is ANQGSEA. CDR3 region: CSVRTGRDSPLHF. The CDR3 bases are TGCAGCGTAAGGACAGGCAGAGATTCACCCCTCCACTTT.

This clonotype was recorded many times. The chain uses TRBV12-3 or TRBV12-4 and TRBJ1-3, with unresolved D. V lost 5 bases, J lost 6 bases, and 8 bases lay in between. CDR3 size: 12 residues. The CDR3, as DNA: TGTGCCAGCAGTCCTAGCCCAAACACCATATATTTT. It is translated as CASSPSPNTIYF.

The table lists this clonotype with many counts. The chain carries TRBV7-6 and TRBJ2-3; D remains ambiguous. The germline gives CDR1 SGHVS, CDR2 FNYEAQ. The CDR3 has 13 amino acids. Trimming took 2 bases from V and 2 from J, leaving 5 bases between them. DNA for the CDR3: TGTGCCAGCAGCTTACCTGCCACAGATACGCAGTATTTT. This translates into CASSLPATDTQYF.

This clonotype has a count of ten or more. The V gene is TRBV10-3, the J gene TRBJ2-1; a weak D match, TRBD1 (5 bases). Trimming removed 10 bases from V and 2 bases from J, with 15 bases in between. The CDR3 runs to 14 residues. CDR1 and CDR2 (germline): ENHRY, SYGVKD. Here the CDR3 DNA reads TGTGCCACTCTCAGGGTTGGGCCCTACAATGAGCAGTTCTTC. Its translation is CATLRVGPYNEQFF.

This clonotype was found many times. J is TRBJ2-7 and V is TRBV5-1; possible D gene TRBD1, 5 bases. Trimming took 0 bases from V and 5 from J, leaving 12 bases between them. Germline values: CDR1 SGHRS, CDR2 YFSETQ. The CDR3 spans 14 residues. The CDR3 loop is CASSLESRANEQYF. The DNA for the CDR3 is TGCGCCAGCAGCTTGGAATCCAGGGCCAACGAGCAGTACTTC.

This clonotype was seen repeatedly, ten times or more. The V and J genes are TRBV20-1 and TRBJ2-1, with 9 bases fitting TRBD1. Germline V gene lookup returns CDR1 DFQATT and CDR2 SNEGSKA (reference sequence). The CDR3 is 14 residues long. This chain's CDR3 is CSPEDRGTYNEQFF. The CDR3 DNA reads as TGCAGCCCAGAGGACAGGGGAACTTACAATGAGCAGTTCTTC.

As concerns this clonotype: This may arise from a read error, as a much more abundant clone is one base away. The V and J genes are TRBV12-3 or TRBV12-4 and TRBJ2-2; D ambiguous. The ends were cut back, 2 bases at V and 4 bases at J, with 17 bases in the middle. CDR3 length equals 17 residues. The CDR3 reads CASSLNWGGTSTGELFF. Written as DNA, the CDR3 is TGTGCCAGCAGTTTAAACTGGGGTGGAACGAGCACCGGGGAGCTGTTTTTT.

This clonotype occurred many times. The chain has TRBV7-9 and TRBJ2-1, with TRBD1 identical over 10 bases. V lost 2 bases to trimming and J lost 8 bases; unmatched junction nucleotides: 9. CDR1 and CDR2 from the germline V gene are SEHNR and FQNEAQ (reference sequence). The CDR3 length is 16 residues. The CDR3 DNA is TGTGCCAGCAGCTTACCGGGACAGGGGACCCGGTATGAGCAGTTCTTC. Translation gives CASSLPGQGTRYEQFF. The full variable domain, completed using reference TRBV7-9 and TRBJ2-1, is DTGVSQNPRHKITKRGQNVTFRCDPISEHNRLYWYRQTLGQGPEFLTYFQNEAQLEKSRLLSDRFSAERPKGSFSTLEIQRTEQGDSAMYLCASSLPGQGTRYEQFFGPGTRLTVL.

Ten or more counts support this clonotype. The chain joins TRBV6-1 to TRBJ1-2; 9 nucleotides match TRBD1. Germline CDR1 and CDR2: MNHNS and SASEGT. The CDR3 totals 15 residues. The V segment lost 5 bases and the J segment 2 bases; nucleotides outside the gene matches: 6. The CDR3 nucleotides are TGTGCCAGCAGTAGTCGGACAGGGGACAACTATGGCTACACCTTC. Translating gives CASSSRTGDNYGYTF.

This clonotype was observed at least ten times. The chain couples TRBV20-1 to TRBJ1-1; 11 nucleotides match TRBD1. Germline values: CDR1 DFQATT, CDR2 SNEGSKA (reference sequence). V lost 2 bases, J lost 11 bases, and 4 bases stayed unmatched. This CDR3 is 12 amino acids long. The CDR3 nucleotides read TGCAGTGCTAGAAGGGACAGGGGGGAGGCTTTCTTT. It translates to CSARRDRGEAFF.

This clonotype was seen repeatedly, ten times or more. The chain couples TRBV7-8 to TRBJ1-5; D might be TRBD1 (5 bases). Germline-derived CDR1 and CDR2 are SGHVS and FQNEAQ. This CDR3 is 17 amino acids long. Trimming stripped 0 bases from V and 0 bases from J, with 12 bases between. The DNA of the CDR3 is TGTGCCAGCAGCTTAGCGACAGCTGCTTATAGCAATCAGCCCCAGCATTTT. Its translation is CASSLATAAYSNQPQHF.

V gene TRBV4-1 combines with J gene TRBJ2-4, with TRBD1 matching over 11 bases. This CDR3 contains 17 residues. Trimming cost V 6 bases and J 2 bases; bases outside gene matches: 9. Germline CDR1 reads MGHRA; CDR2 reads YSYEKL. CDR3 loop: CASSPQRDRGTKNIQYF. The CDR3 nucleotides are TGCGCCAGCAGTCCCCAGAGGGACAGGGGGACCAAAAACATTCAGTACTTC.

Many counts were recorded for this clonotype. This sequence joins TRBV20-1 and TRBJ2-7; tentatively, D is TRBD2 (6 bases). This CDR3 region has 16 residues. Trimming pared 0 bases from V and 0 bases from J, leaving 15 bases between. Germline values: CDR1 DFQATT, CDR2 SNEGSKA (reference sequence). The CDR3, as DNA: TGCAGTGCTAGAGATCGGGGGTCGGGGTACTCCTACGAGCAGTACTTC. Translating gives CSARDRGSGYSYEQYF.

This clonotype was detected a few times. V gene TRBV14 combines with J gene TRBJ2-7, with D tentatively TRBD1 (6 bases). The CDR3 is 15 amino acids. From germline, CDR1 is SGHDN and CDR2 FVKESK. V was pared by 3 bases and J by 0 bases, with 12 bases between. The CDR3 spells CASSHGGKSSYEQYF. In DNA form, the CDR3 reads TGTGCCAGCAGCCATGGGGGCAAAAGCTCCTACGAGCAGTACTTC.

This clonotype was recorded at least ten times. The chain recombines TRBV7-8 with TRBJ1-2; the match to TRBD1 covers 8 bases. Germline V gene sequence: CDR1 SGHVS, CDR2 FQNEAQ. The V and J ends lost 6 bases and 6 bases, in that order; junction bases with no gene match: 9. This CDR3 is built from 14 residues. The CDR3 here is CASRPTGVVDGYTF. The CDR3 nucleotides are TGTGCCAGCAGACCGACAGGGGTAGTCGATGGCTACACCTTC.

This clonotype has a count of ten or more. V gene TRBV5-4 combines with J gene TRBJ2-2, with D tentatively TRBD1 or TRBD2 (5 bases each). Deletions cut 1 base from V and 5 bases from J, with 15 bases between. Germline V gives CDR1 SGHNT, CDR2 YYREEE (reference sequence). The CDR3 spans 16 residues. CDR3 in DNA: TGTGCCAGCAGCTTGCCCGGGACCGATGGAACCGGGGAGCTGTTTTTT. It yields the protein CASSLPGTDGTGELFF.